The 14 T cell receptor beta chains below were found in one sample sequenced in a study of blood T cell repertoires in COVID-19. This table comes from immunoSEQ multiplex PCR, and its TCRdb copy is limited to in-frame clones, with some not included. Seen here are about 100,000 clones, 60% to 85% observed once, and the top ten hold less than 20%. Sequencing was carried out using peripheral blood. The source is an elderly woman with active or convalescent COVID-19.

V and J are TRBV29-1 and TRBJ1-1; 8 bases agree with TRBD1. V was pared by 7 bases and J by 2 bases, with 6 bases of the junction left unmatched. This CDR3 comprises 13 residues. The germline gives CDR1 SQVTM, CDR2 ANQGSEA. In DNA form, the CDR3 reads TGCAGCGCCGGACAGGGAGGTAACACTGAAGCTTTCTTT. This translates into CSAGQGGNTEAFF.

A note on this clone: At one end the junction does not follow the germline gene, possibly because of a read error. V usage is TRBV5-1 and J usage is TRBJ1-5; TRBD1 agrees at 7 bases. This CDR3 spans 15 amino acids. In germline, CDR1 is SGHRS, CDR2 YFSETQ. Here the CDR3 reads CASSFEGARNQPQHF. In DNA form, the CDR3 reads TGTGCCAGCAGCTTTGAGGGGGCCCGTAATCAGCCCCAGCATTTT.

Here the CDR3 reads CASSPSHGTPNSPLHF. The CDR3 coding sequence is TGTGCCAGCAGTCCCTCCCACGGGACACCTAATTCACCCCTCCACTTT. The chain employs TRBV27 and TRBJ1-6; maybe TRBD1 (6 bases). CDR3 length: 16 residues. Germline-derived CDR1 and CDR2 are MNHEY and SMNVEV (reference sequence). Trimming removed 5 bases from V and 6 bases from J, with 17 bases in between.

This sequence joins TRBV7-9 and TRBJ2-7, with D possibly being TRBD1 (5 bases). The CDR3 runs 14 residues. Germline loops: CDR1 SEHNR, CDR2 FQNEAQ (reference sequence). V was shortened by 1 base and J by 4 bases, with 11 bases between the two germline ends. The CDR3 region is CASSLGGKAYEQYF. The DNA for the CDR3 is TGTGCCAGCAGCTTAGGGGGCAAAGCGTACGAGCAGTACTTC. Complete variable domain (other parts from reference TRBV7-9 and TRBJ2-7): DTGVSQNPRHKITKRGQNVTFRCDPISEHNRLYWYRQTLGQGPEFLTYFQNEAQLEKSRLLSDRFSAERPKGSFSTLEIQRTEQGDSAMYLCASSLGGKAYEQYFGPGTRLTVT.

V and J are TRBV11-2 and TRBJ2-3, with 8 bases matching TRBD1. The CDR3 length is 15 residues. The germline CDR1 and CDR2 sequences are SGHAT and FQNNGV. V gave up 4 bases and J gave up 2 bases; unmatched junction bases: 5. The CDR3 here is CASSSGQGVTDTQYF. DNA of the CDR3: TGTGCCAGCAGCTCCGGACAGGGCGTCACAGATACGCAGTATTTT.

The chain carries TRBV15 and TRBJ2-3; unclear D gene. Deletions cut 2 bases from V and 5 bases from J, with 2 bases between. CDR3 length: 11 amino acids. Germline lookup yields CDR1 LNHNV and CDR2 YYDKDF (reference sequence). CDR3 sequence reads: CATSRQDTQYF. CDR3 nucleotide sequence: TGTGCCACCAGCAGACAAGATACGCAGTATTTT.

This sequence joins TRBV6-2 or TRBV6-3 and TRBJ1-4; TRBD1 agrees at 7 bases. The CDR3 contains 16 residues. The germline V gene has CDR1 MNHEY and CDR2 SVGEGT. With V trimmed by 6 bases and J by 4 bases, 11 bases remained unmatched. The CDR3 protein is CASSRTDRRDNEKLFF. CDR3 DNA sequence: TGTGCCAGCAGCCGGACGGACAGGCGAGATAATGAAAAACTGTTTTTT.

This sequence joins TRBV11-2 and TRBJ2-1, with 10 bases fitting TRBD2. V shed 6 bases and J 5 bases; nucleotides not matched to a gene: 4. Germline CDR1 reads SGHAT; CDR2 reads FQNNGV. The CDR3 is made up of 14 amino acids. CDR3 coding DNA: TGTGCCAGCAGAACTAGCGGGGTTAACAATGAGCAGTTCTTC. Translated, it gives CASRTSGVNNEQFF. The whole variable domain, filled in from reference TRBV11-2 and TRBJ2-1, reads EAGVAQSPRYKIIEKRQSVAFWCNPISGHATLYWYQQILGQGPKLLIQFQNNGVVDDSQLPKDRFSAERLKGVDSTLKIQPAKLEDSAVYLCASRTSGVNNEQFFGPGTRLTVL.

This clone was seen a single time. At one end the junction does not follow the germline gene, possibly because of a read error. The rearrangement links TRBV5-1 to TRBJ2-1; TRBD2 aligns across 9 bases. This CDR3 has 17 residues. The germline V gene has CDR1 SGHRS and CDR2 YFSETQ. CDR3 loop: CASSLGAGGSSYNEQFF. DNA for the CDR3: TGTGCCAGCAGCTTGGGGGCGGGAGGGAGCTCCTACAATGAGCAGTTCTTC.

The chain joins TRBV5-1 to TRBJ2-3; D remains ambiguous. Deletions cut 0 bases from V and 4 bases from J, with 18 bases between. CDR3 length: 17 amino acids. Germline CDR1 and CDR2: SGHRS and YFSETQ. In nucleotides, the CDR3 is TGCGCCAGCAGCTTGGTAGTCGGGTTATCTTCCGCAGATACGCAGTATTTT. This translates into CASSLVVGLSSADTQYF.

The chain carries TRBV6-5 and TRBJ2-7; 8 bases match TRBD2. Germline CDR1 MNHEY, CDR2 SVGAGI. The V and J ends lost 8 bases and 8 bases, in that order; junction bases with no gene match: 17. The CDR3 sequence is 15 residues long. CDR3 sequence: CASSPSTGGPLKQYF. The DNA for the CDR3 is TGTGCCAGCTCCCCCTCGACGGGAGGGCCCCTTAAGCAGTACTTC.

V is TRBV5-4 and J is TRBJ1-2; D possibly corresponds to TRBD1 (6 bases). CDR3 length: 14 amino acids. V was clipped by 0 bases and J by 4 bases, with 10 bases between them. Germline V CDR1 and CDR2: SGHNT, YYREEE (reference sequence). The CDR3 loop is CASSLDRAPYGYTF. CDR3 DNA sequence: TGTGCCAGCAGCTTGGACAGGGCCCCCTATGGCTACACCTTC.

The count of this clone is one. The rearrangement uses TRBV6-2 or TRBV6-3 and TRBJ1-3, with D maybe TRBD1 (5 bases). This CDR3 is built from 16 residues. Trimming pared 2 bases from V and 2 bases from J, leaving 13 bases between. The V gene's germline CDR1 is MNHEY and CDR2 SVGEGT. CDR3 sequence (DNA): TGTGCCAGCAGTTACGGGGAAGGGGATCCTGGAAACACCATATATTTT. Protein product: CASSYGEGDPGNTIYF.

J is TRBJ1-1 and V is TRBV6-4, with 7 nucleotides matching TRBD1. Germline V gene lookup returns CDR1 MRHNA and CDR2 SNTAGT. The V and J ends lost 5 bases and 1 base, in that order; junction bases with no gene match: 7. The CDR3 totals 15 residues. DNA for the CDR3: TGTGCCAGCAGTCAAAGGACAGGAGCGAACACTGAAGCTTTCTTT. Protein sequence: CASSQRTGANTEAFF.